Listed below are T cell receptor beta chains from one sample, sequenced in a study of blood T cell repertoires in COVID-19. Sequenced by immunoSEQ multiplex PCR; TCRdb stores in-frame clones only, minus some. The sample includes some 300,000 clones, around 90% seen only once; the top ten take around 0.98%. The source material was peripheral blood. The receptor source for this set is a woman in her thirties or forties with COVID-19, enrolled during active disease. The CDR3 runs from the conserved cysteine through the conserved F or W. Size tells how often a clone was seen (once, few, many) or the class of an expanded clone, and some rows leave it out.

size	V	J	CDR3
-	TRBV4-1	TRBJ1-1	CASSQEREGGEAFF
-	TRBV19	TRBJ2-5	CASNGGIQETQYF
-	TRBV18	TRBJ1-6	CASSLGSNSPLHF
-	TRBV7-3	TRBJ2-1	CASSLGITSADEQFF
-	TRBV5-4	TRBJ1-1	CASSKLLPNTEAFF
-	TRBV2	TRBJ1-4	CASSLGGYLEKLFF
-	TRBV6-5	TRBJ2-1	CASSWAGRLNEQFF
-	TRBV12-5	TRBJ2-5	CASGRSGEETQYF
-	TRBV6-5	TRBJ1-1	CASSLIELHTEAFF
-	TRBV7-2	TRBJ1-2	CASSFSSGTGVGYTF
-	TRBV18	TRBJ1-1	CASSSSENTEAFF
-	TRBV5-1	TRBJ1-1	CASSGSGLNTEAFF
-	TRBV10-3	TRBJ2-5	CAISIRSAQETQYF
-	TRBV5-1	TRBJ1-2	CASSFDRPNYGYTF
-	TRBV9	TRBJ2-4	CASSALAGDAKNIQYF
-	TRBV27	TRBJ2-5	CASSPLQGAGETQYF
-	TRBV27	TRBJ1-2	CASSTLRSPNYGYTF
-	TRBV29-1	TRBJ2-1	CSVEVLGHENEQFF
-	TRBV7-9	TRBJ1-5	CASSLGLGQGQTNQPQHF
-	TRBV5-6	TRBJ1-3	CASSLRGPGNTIYF
-	TRBV5-1	TRBJ2-1	CASSLDTGTSRNEQFF
-	TRBV23-1	TRBJ1-5	CASRKHRFNQPQHF
-	TRBV15	TRBJ2-7	CATSREDRFAYEQYF
-	TRBV5-6	TRBJ2-3	CASSGGPASTDTQYF
-	TRBV19	TRBJ2-3	CASSTPPWTGLDTQYF
-	TRBV9	TRBJ1-3	CASSVGDSLNTIYF
-	TRBV18	TRBJ1-2	CASSPMGAEGYTF
-	TRBV7-9	TRBJ2-3	CASSTISRVSTDTQYF
-	TRBV28	TRBJ2-1	CASSAGGPSNEQFF
once	TRBV19	TRBJ1-3	CASSPLRTGDQSGNTIYF
-	TRBV6-1	TRBJ1-2	CASSEGQAYYGYTF
-	TRBV4-3	TRBJ2-3	CASSQMPEASGGAFTDTQYF
-	TRBV27	TRBJ1-3	CASSQTGFSGNTIYF
few	TRBV10-2	TRBJ1-1	CASTQTGNTEAFF
-	TRBV1	TRBJ2-7	CTSSQGGGPLRDEQYF
once	TRBV28	TRBJ2-5	CASSFRETQYF
-	TRBV4-2	TRBJ2-2	CASSQQGGNTGELFF
once	TRBV10-3	TRBJ1-1	CAISESKAITEAFF
-	TRBV6-4	TRBJ2-3	CASRISSGAVTDTQYF
-	TRBV7-9	TRBJ2-7	CASSRGWPTGYEQYF
-	TRBV11-3	TRBJ1-6	CASSIQWDRDNSPLHF
-	TRBV6-5	TRBJ1-1	CASSYYRGGEAFF
-	TRBV11-3	TRBJ2-5	CASSRREGGTQYF
-	TRBV25-1	TRBJ2-1	CASTLDRTPYNEQFF
-	TRBV10-3	TRBJ1-4	CAISVRGEDEKLFF